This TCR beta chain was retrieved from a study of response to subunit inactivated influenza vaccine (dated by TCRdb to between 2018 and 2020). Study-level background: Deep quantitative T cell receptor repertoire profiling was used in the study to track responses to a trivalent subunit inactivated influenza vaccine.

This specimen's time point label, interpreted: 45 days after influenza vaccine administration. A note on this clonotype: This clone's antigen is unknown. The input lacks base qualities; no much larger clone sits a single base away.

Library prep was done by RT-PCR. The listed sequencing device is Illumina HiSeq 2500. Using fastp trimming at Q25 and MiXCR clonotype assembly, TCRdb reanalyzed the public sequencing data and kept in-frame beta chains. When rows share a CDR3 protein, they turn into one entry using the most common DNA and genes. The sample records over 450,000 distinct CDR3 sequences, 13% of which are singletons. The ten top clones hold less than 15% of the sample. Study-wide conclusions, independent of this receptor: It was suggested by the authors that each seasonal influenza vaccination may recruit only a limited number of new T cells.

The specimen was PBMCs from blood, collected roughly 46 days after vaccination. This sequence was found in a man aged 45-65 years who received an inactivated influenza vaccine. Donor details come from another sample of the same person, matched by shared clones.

The nucleotides are TGTGCCAGCAGTTTAGCATCCAGGCAAAGTGAGCAGTTCTTC. It specifies CASSLASRQSEQFF. The chain couples TRBV12-3 or TRBV12-4 to TRBJ2-1, with no confidently assigned D gene. Inclusive of the bounding cysteine and phenylalanine, the CDR3 is 14 residues long. CDR3 DNA only is kept here, 42 bases in frame from base 1. Between the V and J ends, shortened by 0 bases and 9 bases respectively, the junction contains 12 bases.